Listed here is a single TCR beta chain. This entry is derived from a study of OX40 agonist ivuxolimab in advanced cancers. As for the study in general: Ivuxolimab, which patients received intravenously every 2 weeks, was dosed at 0.01 to 10 mg/kg. The dose-escalation group included hepatocellular carcinoma, melanoma, renal cell carcinoma and head and neck cancer.

Profiled with immunoSEQ multiplex PCR; TCRdb holds only in-frame clones, not every one. The sample has almost 80,000 clones, approximately 84% seen once; the top ten hold around 0.45%. This CDR3 has 12 residues. Trimming cost V 4 bases and J 4 bases, with 5 bases left between them. Germline V lookup: CDR1 SEHNR, CDR2 FQNEAQ (reference sequence). Sequencing used CD4+ or CD8+ T cells sorted from blood, obtained in a trial of the OX40 agonist ivuxolimab. The receptor was isolated from an adult with an advanced solid tumor such as melanoma, head and neck, liver or kidney cancer. The rearrangement joins TRBV7-9 to TRBJ1-3; D is undetermined. For the CDR3, the DNA is TGTGCCAGCAGCTCGAACGGAAACACCATATATTTT. It encodes CASSSNGNTIYF.